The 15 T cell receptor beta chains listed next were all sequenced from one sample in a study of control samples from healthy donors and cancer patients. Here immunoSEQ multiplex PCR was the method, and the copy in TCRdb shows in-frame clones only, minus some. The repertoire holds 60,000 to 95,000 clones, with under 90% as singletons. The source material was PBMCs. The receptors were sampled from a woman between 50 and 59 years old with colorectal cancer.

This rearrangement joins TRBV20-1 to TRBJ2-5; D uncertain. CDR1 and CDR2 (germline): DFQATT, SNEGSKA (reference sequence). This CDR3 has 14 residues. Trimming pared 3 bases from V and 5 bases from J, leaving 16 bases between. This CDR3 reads CSASLRERSETQYF. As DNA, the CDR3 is TGCAGTGCTAGTTTGCGAGAGAGATCCGAGACCCAGTACTTC.

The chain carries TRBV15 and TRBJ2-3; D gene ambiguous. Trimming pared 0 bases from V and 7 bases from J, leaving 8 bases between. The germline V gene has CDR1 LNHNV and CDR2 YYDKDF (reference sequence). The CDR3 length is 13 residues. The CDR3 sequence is CATSRDGGNTQYF. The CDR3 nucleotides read TGTGCCACCAGCAGAGATGGTGGGAATACGCAGTATTTT.

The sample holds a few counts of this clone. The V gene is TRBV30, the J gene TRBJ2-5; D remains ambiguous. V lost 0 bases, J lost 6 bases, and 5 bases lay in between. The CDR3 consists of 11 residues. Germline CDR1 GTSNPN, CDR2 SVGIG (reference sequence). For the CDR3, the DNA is TGTGCCTGGAGTGTATTGAAGACCCAGTACTTC. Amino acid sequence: CAWSVLKTQYF.

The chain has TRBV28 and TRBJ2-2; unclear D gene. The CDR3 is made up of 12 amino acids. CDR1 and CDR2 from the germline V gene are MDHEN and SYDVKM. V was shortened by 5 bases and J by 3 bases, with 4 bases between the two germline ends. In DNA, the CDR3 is TGTGCCAGCAGTACCCACACCGGGGAGCTGTTTTTT. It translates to CASSTHTGELFF.

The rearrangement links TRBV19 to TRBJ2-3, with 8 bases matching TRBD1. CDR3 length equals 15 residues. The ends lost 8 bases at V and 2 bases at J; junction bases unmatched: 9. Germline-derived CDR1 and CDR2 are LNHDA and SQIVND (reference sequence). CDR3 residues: CASSFGQGNTDTQYF. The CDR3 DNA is TGTGCCAGTTCCTTTGGACAGGGTAACACAGATACGCAGTATTTT.

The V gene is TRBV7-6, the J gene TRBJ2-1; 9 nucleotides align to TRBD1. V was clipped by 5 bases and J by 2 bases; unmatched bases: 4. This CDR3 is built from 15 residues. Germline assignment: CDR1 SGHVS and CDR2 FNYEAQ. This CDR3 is CASSPGTGPYNEQFF. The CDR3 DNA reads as TGTGCCAGCAGCCCCGGGACAGGGCCCTACAATGAGCAGTTCTTC.

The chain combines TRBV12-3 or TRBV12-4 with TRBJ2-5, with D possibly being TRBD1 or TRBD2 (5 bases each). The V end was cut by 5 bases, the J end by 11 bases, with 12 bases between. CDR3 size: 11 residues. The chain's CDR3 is CASSPRGPQYF. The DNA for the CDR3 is TGTGCCAGCAGTCCTCGGGGACCGCAGTACTTC.

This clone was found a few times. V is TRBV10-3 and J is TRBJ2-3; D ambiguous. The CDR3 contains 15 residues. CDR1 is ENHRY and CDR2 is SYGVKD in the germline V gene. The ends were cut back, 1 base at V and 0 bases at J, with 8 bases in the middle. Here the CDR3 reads CAISEWAESTDTQYF. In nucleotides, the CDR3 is TGTGCCATCAGTGAGTGGGCGGAGAGCACAGATACGCAGTATTTT.

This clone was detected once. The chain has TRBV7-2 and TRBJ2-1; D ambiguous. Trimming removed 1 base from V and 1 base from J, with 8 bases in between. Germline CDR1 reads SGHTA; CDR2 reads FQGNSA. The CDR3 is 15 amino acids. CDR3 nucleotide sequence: TGTGCCAGCAGCTTAGACGAGAATTCCTACAATGAGCAGTTCTTC. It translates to CASSLDENSYNEQFF.

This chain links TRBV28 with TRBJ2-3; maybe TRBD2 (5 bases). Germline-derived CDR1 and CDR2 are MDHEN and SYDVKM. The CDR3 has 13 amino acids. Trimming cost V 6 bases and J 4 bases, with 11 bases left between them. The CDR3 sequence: CASSGLLADTQYF. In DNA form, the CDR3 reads TGTGCCAGCAGCGGACTTCTGGCAGATACGCAGTATTTT.

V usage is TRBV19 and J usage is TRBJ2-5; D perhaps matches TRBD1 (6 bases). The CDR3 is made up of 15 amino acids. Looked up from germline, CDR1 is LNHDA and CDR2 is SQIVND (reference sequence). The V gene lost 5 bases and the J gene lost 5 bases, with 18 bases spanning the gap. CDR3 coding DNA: TGTGCCAGTAGTCAACTACGAAGGGGGACGGAGACCCAGTACTTC. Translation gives CASSQLRRGTETQYF.

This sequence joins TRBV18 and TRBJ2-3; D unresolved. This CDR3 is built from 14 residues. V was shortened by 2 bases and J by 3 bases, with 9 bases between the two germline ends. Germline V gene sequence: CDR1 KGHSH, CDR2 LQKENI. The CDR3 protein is CASSPFEATDTQYF. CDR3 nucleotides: TGTGCCAGCTCACCATTTGAAGCAACAGATACGCAGTATTTT.

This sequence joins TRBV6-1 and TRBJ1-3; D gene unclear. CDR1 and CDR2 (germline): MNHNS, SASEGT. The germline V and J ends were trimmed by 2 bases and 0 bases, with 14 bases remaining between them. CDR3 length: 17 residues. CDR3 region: CASSEWKALASGNTIYF. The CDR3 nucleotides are TGTGCCAGCAGTGAATGGAAGGCGCTTGCCTCTGGAAACACCATATATTTT.

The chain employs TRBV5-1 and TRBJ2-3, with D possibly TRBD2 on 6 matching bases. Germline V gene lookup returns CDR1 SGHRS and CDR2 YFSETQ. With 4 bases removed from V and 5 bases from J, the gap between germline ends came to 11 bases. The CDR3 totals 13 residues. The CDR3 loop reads CASSPGVGDTQYF. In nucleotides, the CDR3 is TGCGCCAGCAGCCCGGGGGTGGGAGATACGCAGTATTTT.

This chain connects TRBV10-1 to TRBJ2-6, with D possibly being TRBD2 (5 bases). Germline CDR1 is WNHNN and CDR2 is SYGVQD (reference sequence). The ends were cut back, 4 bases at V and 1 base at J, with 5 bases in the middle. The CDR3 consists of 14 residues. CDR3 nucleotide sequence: TGCGCCAGCAGTGGGACTTCTGGGGCCAACGTCCTGACTTTC. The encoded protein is CASSGTSGANVLTF.